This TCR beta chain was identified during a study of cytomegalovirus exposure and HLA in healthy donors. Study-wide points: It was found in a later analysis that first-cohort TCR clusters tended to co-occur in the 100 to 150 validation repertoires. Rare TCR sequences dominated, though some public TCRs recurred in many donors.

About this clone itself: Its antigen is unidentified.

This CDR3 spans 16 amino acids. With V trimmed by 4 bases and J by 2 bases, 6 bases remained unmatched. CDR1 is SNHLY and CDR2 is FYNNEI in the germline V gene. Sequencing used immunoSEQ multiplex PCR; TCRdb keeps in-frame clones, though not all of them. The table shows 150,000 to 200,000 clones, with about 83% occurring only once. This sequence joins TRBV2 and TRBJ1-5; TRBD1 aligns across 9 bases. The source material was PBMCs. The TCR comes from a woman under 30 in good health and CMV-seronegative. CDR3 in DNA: TGTGCCAGCAGTGGACCGGGACAGGGTGGCAATCAGCCCCAGCATTTT. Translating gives CASSGPGQGGNQPQHF.